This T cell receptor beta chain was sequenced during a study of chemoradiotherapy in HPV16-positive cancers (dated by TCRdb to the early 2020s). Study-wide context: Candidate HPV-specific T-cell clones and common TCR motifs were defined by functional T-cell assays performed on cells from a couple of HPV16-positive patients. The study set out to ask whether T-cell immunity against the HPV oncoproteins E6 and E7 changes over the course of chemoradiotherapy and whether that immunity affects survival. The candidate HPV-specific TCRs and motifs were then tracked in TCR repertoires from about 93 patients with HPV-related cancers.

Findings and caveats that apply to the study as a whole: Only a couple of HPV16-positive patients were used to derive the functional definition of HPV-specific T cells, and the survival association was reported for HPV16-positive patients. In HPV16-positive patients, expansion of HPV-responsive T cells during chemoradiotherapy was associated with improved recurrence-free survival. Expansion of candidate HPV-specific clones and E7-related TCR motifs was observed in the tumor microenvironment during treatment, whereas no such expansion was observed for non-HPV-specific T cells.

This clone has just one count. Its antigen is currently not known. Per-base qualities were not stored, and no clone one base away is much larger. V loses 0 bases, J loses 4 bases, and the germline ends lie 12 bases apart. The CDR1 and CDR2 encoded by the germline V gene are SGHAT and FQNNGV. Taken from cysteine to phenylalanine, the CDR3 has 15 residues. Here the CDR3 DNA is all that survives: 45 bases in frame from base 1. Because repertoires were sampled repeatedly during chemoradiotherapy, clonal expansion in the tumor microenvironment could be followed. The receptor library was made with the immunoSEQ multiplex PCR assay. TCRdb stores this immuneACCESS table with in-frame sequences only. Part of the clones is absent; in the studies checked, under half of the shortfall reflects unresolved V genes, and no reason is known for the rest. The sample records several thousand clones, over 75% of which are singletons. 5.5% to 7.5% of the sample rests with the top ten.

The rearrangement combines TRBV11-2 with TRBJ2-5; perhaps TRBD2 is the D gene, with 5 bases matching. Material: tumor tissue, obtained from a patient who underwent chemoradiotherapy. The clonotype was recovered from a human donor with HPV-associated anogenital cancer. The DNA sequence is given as TGTGCCAGCAGCTTAGATCCGAAAGGGAGAGAGACCCAGTACTTC. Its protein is CASSLDPKGRETQYF.